This T cell receptor (beta chain) is drawn from a study of early T cells in non-severe SARS-CoV-2 infection. The CDR3 is 15 amino acids. V lost 2 bases and J lost 1; bases outside the gene matches: 3. CDR1 MNHNY and CDR2 SVGAGI come from the germline V gene (reference sequence). Unique molecular identifiers were attached to individual cDNA molecules. TCRdb re-derived calls from the 5' RACE reads in MiXCR, one entry per CDR3 protein. The sample includes 25,000 to 35,000 distinct CDR3 sequences, roughly 6% seen only once; the top ten take 5% to 5.5%. This clonotype was seen at least ten times. The specimen was whole blood. The rearrangement links TRBV6-6 to TRBJ2-3; 7 bases map to TRBD1. The clonotype comes from an adult who was a healthcare worker with PCR-confirmed SARS-CoV-2 infection or an uninfected control (not recorded which). The CDR3, as DNA: TGTGCCAGCAGTTACAACAGGGGAGGCACAGATACGCAGTATTTT. It codes for CASSYNRGGTDTQYF.